The clone carrying this T cell receptor beta chain was detected many times. Its antigen is currently unknown. CD4+ cell separation produced CD45RA+ naive and CD45RA-negative memory subsets. The entry originates in a study of shared clonotypes between healthy human individuals. Assay execution proceeded at the deep level. Using immunoSEQ multiplex PCR, the repertoire was profiled, and TCRdb retains in-frame clones only, with some absent. Of 650,000 to 750,000 clones listed, approximately 79% are singletons. Notes on the study in general: Despite large depth, rarefaction showed incomplete sorted-subset sequencing. A handful of donors held about 4.6% of naive CD4 clonotypes in common.

V shed 0 bases and J 13 bases; nucleotides not matched to a gene: 4. The CDR3 consists of 12 residues. CDR1 and CDR2 from the germline V gene are LGHNA and YNFKEQ. Material: memory CD4+ T cells sorted from blood. Subset of the sample: CD45RA-negative fraction. The receptor was isolated from a woman in her twenties or thirties in good health. The V and J genes are TRBV4-2 and TRBJ2-5; 8 positions match TRBD1. The CDR3 DNA reads TGTGCCAGCAGCCAAGATCGGGACAGGACGTACTTC. Residues: CASSQDRDRTYF.